This is a list of T cell receptor beta chains from one sample in a study of blood T cell repertoires in COVID-19. Clones were read by immunoSEQ multiplex PCR, and TCRdb kept only the in-frame ones, dropping some. The data show 80,000 to 90,000 clones, approximately 85% seen once. Input material: peripheral blood. The receptors were gathered from a woman older than 75 with COVID-19, enrolled during active disease. Both conserved end residues are part of each CDR3. Fields, in order: J gene, clone size, D gene, V gene, CDR3 protein, CDR3 DNA. A D gene is named only where the DNA matches it firmly. Size tells how often a clone was seen (once, few, many) or the class of an expanded clone, and some rows leave it out.

J: TRBJ2-1; size: NA; D: NA; V: TRBV2; CDR3: CASEATPGYNEQFF; DNA: TGTGCCAGCGAGGCCACCCCGGGATACAATGAGCAGTTCTTC
J: TRBJ2-5; size: few; D: TRBD1; V: TRBV5-1; CDR3: CASSPTGVQETQYF; DNA: TGCGCCAGCAGCCCCACAGGGGTCCAAGAGACCCAGTACTTC
J: TRBJ2-5; size: NA; D: TRBD1; V: TRBV10-2; CDR3: CASSGRDRGGETQYF; DNA: TGCGCCAGCAGTGGCAGGGACAGGGGCGGAGAGACCCAGTACTTC
J: TRBJ2-7; size: NA; D: NA; V: TRBV5-1; CDR3: CASRSREGVGTWSYEQYF; DNA: TGCGCCAGCAGGTCTAGGGAAGGGGTAGGCACCTGGTCCTACGAGCAGTACTTC
J: TRBJ2-1; size: NA; D: TRBD2; V: TRBV10-3; CDR3: CAISETSGSNEQFF; DNA: TGTGCCATCAGTGAAACTAGCGGGAGTAATGAGCAGTTCTTC
J: TRBJ2-7; size: NA; D: TRBD2; V: TRBV4-3; CDR3: CASSQVAGASYEQYF; DNA: TGCGCCAGCAGCCAAGTAGCGGGGGCCTCCTACGAGCAGTACTTC
J: TRBJ2-7; size: NA; D: TRBD1; V: TRBV19; CDR3: CASSISLVQGVKAYEQYF; DNA: TGTGCCAGTAGTATTTCCCTCGTACAGGGGGTGAAAGCCTACGAGCAGTACTTC
J: TRBJ1-4; size: once; D: NA; V: TRBV19; CDR3: CASSIRGTANEKLFF; DNA: TGTGCCAGTAGTATTAGGGGCACGGCTAATGAAAAACTGTTTTTT
J: TRBJ2-2; size: NA; D: NA; V: TRBV7-3; CDR3: CASSFGGTNTGELFF; DNA: TGTGCCAGCAGCTTCGGGGGAACGAACACCGGGGAGCTGTTTTTT
J: TRBJ1-1; size: NA; D: NA; V: TRBV10-2; CDR3: CASSEIRGITEAFF; DNA: TGCGCCAGCAGTGAAATTAGGGGTATCACTGAAGCTTTCTTT
J: TRBJ1-1; size: NA; D: NA; V: TRBV18; CDR3: CASSPYKNTEAFF; DNA: TGTGCCAGCTCACCTTACAAGAACACTGAAGCTTTCTTT
J: TRBJ1-4; size: NA; D: NA; V: TRBV27; CDR3: CASSQANEKLFF; DNA: TGTGCCAGCAGTCAAGCGAATGAAAAACTGTTTTTT
J: TRBJ2-3; size: NA; D: TRBD2; V: TRBV9; CDR3: CASSSGASGRYPDTQYF; DNA: TGTGCCAGCAGCTCGGGAGCTAGCGGGAGGTACCCAGATACGCAGTATTTT
J: TRBJ2-2; size: few; D: TRBD1; V: TRBV19; CDR3: CASSPYRGLDTGELFF; DNA: TGTGCCAGTAGTCCCTACAGGGGGCTTGACACCGGGGAGCTGTTTTTT
J: TRBJ2-2; size: NA; D: NA; V: TRBV7-2; CDR3: CASSPRTGELFF; DNA: TGTGCCAGCAGTCCACGGACCGGGGAGCTGTTTTTT
J: TRBJ2-7; size: NA; D: TRBD2; V: TRBV6-1; CDR3: CASSEDTPGLGGIYEQYF; DNA: TGTGCCAGCAGTGAAGATACGCCAGGCCTCGGGGGGATCTACGAGCAGTACTTC
J: TRBJ1-2; size: NA; D: NA; V: TRBV28; CDR3: CASSLQGLGYGYTF; DNA: TGTGCCAGCAGTTTACAGGGTTTGGGCTATGGCTACACCTTC
J: TRBJ2-5; size: NA; D: NA; V: TRBV2; CDR3: CASSGEGVQTQYF; DNA: TGTGCCAGCAGTGGCGAGGGCGTCCAGACCCAGTACTTC
J: TRBJ2-5; size: NA; D: NA; V: TRBV6-5; CDR3: CASRRTEGSGTQYF; DNA: TGTGCCAGCAGACGGACGGAGGGGTCGGGGACCCAGTACTTC
J: TRBJ1-1; size: NA; D: NA; V: TRBV14; CDR3: CASSHLRGRDTEAFF; DNA: TGTGCCAGCAGCCATCTAAGGGGCCGGGACACTGAAGCTTTCTTT
J: TRBJ2-7; size: NA; D: NA; V: TRBV5-1; CDR3: CASRQRTMSYEQYF; DNA: TGCGCCAGCAGGCAACGGACTATGTCCTACGAGCAGTACTTC
J: TRBJ2-7; size: NA; D: TRBD1; V: TRBV28; CDR3: CASNAATGWSDEQYF; DNA: TGTGCCAGCAACGCTGCGACAGGGTGGTCGGATGAGCAGTACTTC
J: TRBJ1-2; size: NA; D: NA; V: TRBV2; CDR3: CASSATGMDGYTF; DNA: TGTGCCAGCAGCGCCACAGGGATGGATGGCTACACCTTC
J: TRBJ2-1; size: few; D: TRBD1; V: TRBV19; CDR3: CASSSPPGTGTYNEQFF; DNA: TGTGCCAGTAGTTCGCCCCCCGGGACAGGTACCTACAATGAGCAGTTCTTC
J: TRBJ2-7; size: NA; D: NA; V: TRBV6-6; CDR3: CASSYTLSEQYF; DNA: TGTGCCAGCAGTTACACTTTGAGCGAGCAGTACTTC
J: TRBJ2-2; size: NA; D: TRBD1; V: TRBV9; CDR3: CASSVNRGLDTGELFF; DNA: TGTGCCAGCAGCGTCAACAGGGGGCTGGACACCGGGGAGCTGTTTTTT
J: TRBJ2-7; size: NA; D: NA; V: TRBV10-2; CDR3: CASSELGTSAYEQYF; DNA: TGCGCCAGCAGTGAGTTGGGGACTTCTGCCTACGAGCAGTACTTC